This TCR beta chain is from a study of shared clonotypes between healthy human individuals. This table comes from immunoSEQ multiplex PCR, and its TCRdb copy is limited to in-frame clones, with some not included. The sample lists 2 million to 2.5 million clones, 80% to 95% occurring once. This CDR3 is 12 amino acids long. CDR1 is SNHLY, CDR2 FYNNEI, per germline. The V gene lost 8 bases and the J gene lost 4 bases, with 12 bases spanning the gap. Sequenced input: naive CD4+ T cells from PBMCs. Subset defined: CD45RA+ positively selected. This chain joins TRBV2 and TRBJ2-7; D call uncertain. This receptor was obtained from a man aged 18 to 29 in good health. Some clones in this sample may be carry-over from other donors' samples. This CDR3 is CASGKGLYEQYF. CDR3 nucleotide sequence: TGTGCCAGCGGGAAGGGTTTGTACGAGCAGTACTTC.